This T cell receptor (beta chain) came from a study of blood T cell repertoires in COVID-19. Study details: Acute and convalescent COVID-19 specimens originated in the United States, Italy and Spain. The cDNA or gDNA used as material had been derived from T cells, B-cell-depleted T cells, or PBMCs.

The CDR3 sequence is 13 residues long. CDR1 is SGDLS and CDR2 is YYNGEE in the germline V gene. With 4 bases removed from V and 0 bases from J, the gap between germline ends came to 7 bases. Those enrolled in Seattle joined during active infection and were followed longitudinally afterward. Per the study methods: Reference gene primer amplification gave nucleated cell count estimates. The data were produced by immunoSEQ multiplex PCR, yet TCRdb's version contains in-frame clones alone and is incomplete. That table supplies the V and J calls and clone size; D and trimming were determined from the DNA. The table records about 170,000 clones, roughly 93% of them present only once.

The clonotype was recovered from a man younger than 30 with COVID-19, enrolled during active disease. The source material was peripheral blood. The chain carries TRBV9 and TRBJ1-2; D ambiguous. CDR3 coding DNA: TGTGCCAGCAGCACCCCAGCTAACTATGGCTACACCTTC. Its protein product is CASSTPANYGYTF.